The 26 T cell receptor beta chains reported below all come from one sample, sequenced in a study of T cell responses to AZD1222 COVID-19 vaccine. Repertoires were generated with immunoSEQ multiplex PCR, while TCRdb's copy carries only in-frame clones and drops some. The sample lists 130,000 to 150,000 clones, about 91% occurring once. The specimen was peripheral blood, collected on day 0 of AZD1222 vaccination. The receptors derive from an adult in good health.

V gene TRBV3-1 (or the pseudogene TRBV3-2) combines with J gene TRBJ2-1; 11 nucleotides match TRBD1. CDR3 length: 15 amino acids. V shed 4 bases, J shed 6 bases, and the junction held 5 bases outside the gene matches. Germline V lookup: CDR1 LGHDT, CDR2 YNNKEL (reference sequence). The CDR3 DNA is TGTGCCAGCAGCCCCCGGGACAGGGGGTTCAATGAGCAGTTCTTC. As protein: CASSPRDRGFNEQFF.

The rearrangement links TRBV12-3 or TRBV12-4 to TRBJ2-1; D is possibly TRBD1 or TRBD2 (5 bases each). The CDR3 has 13 amino acids. Trimming pared 3 bases from V and 7 bases from J, leaving 10 bases between. CDR3 residues: CASSFRGGNEQFF. For the CDR3, the DNA is TGTGCCAGCAGTTTTAGGGGCGGGAATGAGCAGTTCTTC.

This chain links TRBV5-3 with TRBJ1-4, with a possible D match to TRBD1 (6 bases). TRBV5-3 is an ORF; its function is uncertain. V shed 0 bases and J shed 0 bases, with 21 bases lying between them. The CDR3 is 20 amino acids. The CDR3 DNA reads TGTGCCAGAAGCTTGGTGGGCTTAGGACAGAATCCTGCAACTAATGAAAAACTGTTTTTT. Translation gives CARSLVGLGQNPATNEKLFF.

The chain links TRBV7-9 to TRBJ2-7; D unresolved. Germline V gives CDR1 SEHNR, CDR2 FQNEAQ (reference sequence). V lost 8 bases to trimming and J lost 3 bases, with 11 bases between them. The length of the CDR3 is 12 residues. CDR3: CASSARGYEQYF. CDR3 coding DNA: TGTGCCAGCTCTGCCCGAGGCTACGAGCAGTACTTC. Variable domain in full (rest from reference TRBV7-9 and TRBJ2-7): DTGVSQNPRHKITKRGQNVTFRCDPISEHNRLYWYRQTLGQGPEFLTYFQNEAQLEKSRLLSDRFSAERPKGSFSTLEIQRTEQGDSAMYLCASSARGYEQYFGPGTRLTVT.

CDR3 region: CASSSRQGVSPLHF. CDR3 nucleotides: TGTGCCAGCAGCTCCCGACAGGGAGTCTCACCCCTCCACTTT. This sequence joins TRBV11-2 and TRBJ1-6, with TRBD1 matching over 7 bases. This CDR3 spans 14 amino acids. V lost 4 bases, J lost 10 bases, and 7 bases stayed unmatched. CDR1 is SGHAT, CDR2 FQNNGV, per germline.

The chain carries TRBV5-4 and TRBJ2-1, with 16 bases that match TRBD2. The trim removed 3 bases at V and 5 bases at J, leaving 8 bases unmatched. The CDR3 contains 18 residues. CDR1 SGHNT and CDR2 YYREEE come from the germline V gene (reference sequence). DNA of the CDR3: TGTGCCAGCAGCTCTCCCGGGACTAGCGGGGGGGCCCACAATGAGCAGTTCTTC. This translates into CASSSPGTSGGAHNEQFF.

The V gene is TRBV7-2, the J gene TRBJ1-5; no clear D gene. V was pared by 1 base and J by 0 bases, with 7 bases between. Germline V gene data show CDR1 as SGHTA and CDR2 as FQGNSA. The CDR3 has 15 amino acids. As DNA, the CDR3 is TGTGCCAGCAGCTTAGGAATCAATAGCAATCAGCCCCAGCATTTT. This codes for CASSLGINSNQPQHF.

The CDR3 nucleotides read TGTGCCAGCAGTTTGGCCCACTATGGCTACACCTTC. The encoded protein is CASSLAHYGYTF. The rearrangement joins TRBV28 to TRBJ1-2; D uncertain. Germline loops: CDR1 MDHEN, CDR2 SYDVKM. This CDR3 contains 12 residues. Trimming took off 3 bases at V and 3 bases at J, with 5 bases between the two ends.

This clone is a singleton in its sample. The chain is built from TRBV4-1 and TRBJ1-3; no definite D call. Germline V gives CDR1 MGHRA, CDR2 YSYEKL. This CDR3 has 15 residues. V gave up 0 bases and J gave up 3 bases, with 9 bases separating them. The CDR3 here is CASSQEGHLGNTIYF. CDR3 in DNA: TGCGCCAGCAGCCAAGAGGGTCACCTTGGAAACACCATATATTTT.

This chain joins TRBV30 and TRBJ1-2; TRBD1 matches at 7 bases. Unmatched junction bases numbered 5, after V lost 2 bases and J lost 2 bases. The CDR3 has 14 amino acids. Looked up from germline, CDR1 is GTSNPN and CDR2 is SVGIG (reference sequence). The CDR3 sequence: CAWSRDSLNYGYTF. As DNA, the CDR3 is TGTGCCTGGAGTCGGGACAGCTTAAACTATGGCTACACCTTC.

The chain employs TRBV7-3 and TRBJ1-4; 8 bases map to TRBD1. Germline assignment: CDR1 SGHTA and CDR2 FQGTGA. There are 15 residues in the CDR3. J lost 6 bases, V lost 5 bases, and 8 bases had no gene match. The CDR3 bases are TGTGCCAGCAGCGATGCCGGGACAGGTTATGAAAAACTGTTTTTT. Translated, it gives CASSDAGTGYEKLFF.

This chain joins TRBV4-2 and TRBJ1-5, with D possibly being TRBD1 (6 bases). The V and J ends lost 0 bases and 5 bases respectively, with 14 bases between them. Germline-derived CDR1 and CDR2 are LGHNA and YNFKEQ. CDR3 size: 16 residues. For the CDR3, the DNA is TGTGCCAGCAGCCAAGATGGGGCACAGGGTGATCAGCCCCAGCATTTT. Translated: CASSQDGAQGDQPQHF.

The chain has TRBV7-8 and TRBJ1-1, with D unclear. The V end lost 0 bases, the J end lost 5 bases, and 10 bases lay between the germline ends. There are 14 residues in the CDR3. Germline lookup yields CDR1 SGHVS and CDR2 FQNEAQ. CDR3 sequence: CASSLAGVRTEAFF. The CDR3 DNA sequence: TGTGCCAGCAGCTTAGCCGGGGTGAGGACTGAAGCTTTCTTT.

The DNA of the CDR3 is TGTGCCAGCAGTTACTCTCGGACAGGGGGTAATGGCTACACCTTC. Protein sequence: CASSYSRTGGNGYTF. The J gene is TRBJ1-2, the V gene TRBV6-5; the match to TRBD1 covers 10 bases. Germline CDR1 MNHEY, CDR2 SVGAGI. This CDR3 region has 15 residues. J gave up 6 bases and V 0 bases, and 4 bases lay outside the gene matches.

This rearrangement joins TRBV5-1 to TRBJ2-1; 11 bases map to TRBD2. CDR1 is SGHRS and CDR2 is YFSETQ in the germline V gene. V was pared by 4 bases and J by 8 bases, with 14 bases of the junction left unmatched. The CDR3 consists of 17 residues. CDR3 sequence: CASSTDHSGGAVDEQFF. CDR3 coding DNA: TGCGCCAGCAGCACCGACCATAGCGGGGGGGCTGTTGATGAGCAGTTCTTC.

The chain has TRBV19 and TRBJ2-7; 9 nucleotides agree with TRBD2. V lost 5 bases and J lost 6; bases outside the gene matches: 11. CDR3 length equals 15 residues. In germline, CDR1 is LNHDA, CDR2 SQIVND (reference sequence). CDR3 nucleotide sequence: TGTGCCAGTAGTGTACCGCGGGGGGGCTCCACCGAGCAGTACTTC. The encoded protein is CASSVPRGGSTEQYF.

This sequence joins TRBV6-1 and TRBJ1-2, with D possibly TRBD1 on 6 matching bases. The CDR3 loop spans 13 amino acids. Germline CDR1 and CDR2: MNHNS and SASEGT. The V end was cut by 3 bases, the J end by 4 bases, with 9 bases between. In nucleotides, the CDR3 is TGTGCCAGCAGTGATTCGACAGGCTATGGCTACACCTTC. Residues: CASSDSTGYGYTF.

The rearrangement links TRBV5-4 to TRBJ2-1; 11 positions agree with TRBD2. The CDR3 consists of 18 residues. Trimming removed 1 base from V and 3 bases from J; junction bases left unmatched: 9. Germline V lookup: CDR1 SGHNT, CDR2 YYREEE (reference sequence). CDR3 protein: CASSLLSLAGANYNEQFF. CDR3 nucleotide sequence: TGTGCCAGCAGCTTGCTCTCACTAGCGGGGGCCAACTACAATGAGCAGTTCTTC.

This chain links TRBV5-6 with TRBJ2-1; TRBD2 might be the D (7 bases). Trimming pared 4 bases from V and 5 bases from J, leaving 13 bases between. This CDR3 is 14 amino acids long. CDR1 and CDR2 (germline): SGHDT, YYEEEE. The CDR3 coding sequence is TGTGCCAGCAGCGGCTGGGGGGGCGACAATGAGCAGTTCTTC. Encoded protein: CASSGWGGDNEQFF.

This chain uses TRBV6-5 with TRBJ1-3; possible D gene TRBD1, 5 bases. V gave up 0 bases and J gave up 2 bases, with 8 bases separating them. Germline CDR1 and CDR2: MNHEY and SVGAGI. The length of the CDR3 is 15 residues. In DNA form, the CDR3 reads TGTGCCAGCAGTTACTCGGGGGTAACTGGAAACACCATATATTTT. Protein: CASSYSGVTGNTIYF.

The genes are TRBV6-5 and TRBJ1-1; 7 nucleotides align to TRBD1. This CDR3 is 12 amino acids long. CDR1 and CDR2 (germline): MNHEY, SVGAGI. V was pared by 8 bases and J by 4 bases, with 4 bases of the junction left unmatched. CDR3 protein: CASWRQGTEAFF. The CDR3 DNA reads TGTGCCAGCTGGCGACAGGGCACTGAAGCTTTCTTT.

The V and J genes are TRBV6-5 and TRBJ2-7; the D gene is possibly TRBD2 (5 bases). With 4 bases removed from V and 10 bases from J, the gap between germline ends came to 14 bases. This CDR3 is 12 amino acids long. Per the germline V gene, CDR1 is MNHEY and CDR2 is SVGAGI. DNA for the CDR3: TGTGCCAGCAGTTTACCCGCCGGGATCCAGTACTTC. This translates into CASSLPAGIQYF.

V is TRBV5-1 and J is TRBJ2-3, with D hard to call. The CDR3 has 16 residues. Trimming removed 8 bases at V and 0 bases at J, with 19 bases between. From germline, CDR1 is SGHRS and CDR2 YFSETQ. The CDR3 nucleotides are TGCGCCAGTACCGGCGAGCATTTCACTAGCACAGATACGCAGTATTTT. Translation: CASTGEHFTSTDTQYF.

J is TRBJ1-1 and V is TRBV5-1; 7 bases are a match to TRBD1. Per germline, CDR1 SGHRS and CDR2 YFSETQ. V lost 2 bases, J lost 1 base, and 5 bases stayed unmatched. The CDR3 is made up of 15 amino acids. The CDR3 DNA reads as TGCGCCAGCAGCTTTACCGGGACAGAGAACACTGAAGCTTTCTTT. Its protein is CASSFTGTENTEAFF.

This chain links TRBV5-4 with TRBJ2-7; a weak D match, TRBD1 (6 bases). The CDR3 is made up of 13 amino acids. The germline CDR1 and CDR2 sequences are SGHNT and YYREEE (reference sequence). V was pared by 3 bases and J by 5 bases, with 12 bases between. The CDR3 spells CASSSARGHEQYF. The CDR3 DNA reads as TGTGCCAGCAGCTCCGCCAGGGGCCACGAGCAGTACTTC. Full variable domain (rest looked up from reference TRBV5-4 and TRBJ2-7): ETGVTQSPTHLIKTRGQQVTLRCSSQSGHNTVSWYQQALGQGPQFIFQYYREEENGRGNFPPRFSGLQFPNYSSELNVNALELDDSALYLCASSSARGHEQYFGPGTRLTVT.

V is TRBV7-9 and J is TRBJ1-1, with unresolved D. The CDR3 is made up of 12 amino acids. Germline lookup yields CDR1 SEHNR and CDR2 FQNEAQ (reference sequence). The germline V and J ends were trimmed by 7 bases and 8 bases, with 14 bases remaining between them. The CDR3 sequence: CASMPSVGEAFF. In DNA, the CDR3 is TGTGCCAGCATGCCGAGTGTGGGGGAAGCTTTCTTT.